A selection of T cell receptor beta chains follows, all from one sample in a study of T cells after yellow fever vaccination. Each CDR3 protein gets one entry after TCRdb re-called the 5' RACE reads with MiXCR. Among approximately 300,000 distinct CDR3 sequences listed, roughly 10% were seen once. Here the sequenced sample was CD4+ T cells sorted from PBMCs, taken 45 days after the yellow fever booster vaccination. These receptors originate from a man aged 18 to 29 who received the YFV17D yellow fever vaccine. Both conserved end residues are part of each CDR3. Each record gives: J gene, clone size, D gene, V gene, CDR3 DNA, CDR3 protein. D genes are given only for firm matches. Expanded clones get a size class; other rows say once, few or many, or leave the size out.

j_call: TRBJ1-3; clone_size: few; d_call: -; v_call: TRBV9; cdr3_nt: TGTGCCAGCAGCGTAGAAGGCGGAAACACCATATATTTT; cdr3_aa: CASSVEGGNTIYF
j_call: TRBJ2-3; clone_size: -; d_call: -; v_call: TRBV6-5; cdr3_nt: TGTGCCAGCAGTCGCGCGCCTGGACTGCTCACAGATACGCAGTATTTT; cdr3_aa: CASSRAPGLLTDTQYF
j_call: TRBJ1-5; clone_size: few; d_call: -; v_call: TRBV9; cdr3_nt: TGTGCCAGCAGCGTAGAACCGTCGGGGGGCCAGCATTTT; cdr3_aa: CASSVEPSGGQHF
j_call: TRBJ1-2; clone_size: -; d_call: -; v_call: TRBV5-5; cdr3_nt: TGTGCCAGCAGCTCCTGGGACCACCTAAAGACTAACTATGGCTACACCTTC; cdr3_aa: CASSSWDHLKTNYGYTF
j_call: TRBJ1-2; clone_size: many; d_call: -; v_call: TRBV12-3/TRBV12-4; cdr3_nt: TGTGCCAGCAACACAAGAGGAGCTAACTATGGCTACACCTTC; cdr3_aa: CASNTRGANYGYTF
j_call: TRBJ2-5; clone_size: -; d_call: -; v_call: TRBV3-1; cdr3_nt: TGTGCCAGCAGCCACAGGGTAGAGGAGACCCAGTACTTC; cdr3_aa: CASSHRVEETQYF
j_call: TRBJ1-1; clone_size: -; d_call: -; v_call: TRBV5-1; cdr3_nt: TGCGCCAGCAGCTCTACCTTGTTTCGGGGATCTGAAGCTTTCTTT; cdr3_aa: CASSSTLFRGSEAFF
j_call: TRBJ2-2; clone_size: few; d_call: -; v_call: TRBV5-1; cdr3_nt: TGCGCCAGCACGTTCACTAGCTCTCGCGGCACCGGGGAGCTGTTTTTT; cdr3_aa: CASTFTSSRGTGELFF
j_call: TRBJ1-4; clone_size: many; d_call: -; v_call: TRBV3-1; cdr3_nt: TGTGCCAGCAGCCAAAGGCCCGGACGGATTCTCGCAACTAATGAAAAACTGTTTTTT; cdr3_aa: CASSQRPGRILATNEKLFF
j_call: TRBJ1-5; clone_size: many; d_call: TRBD1; v_call: TRBV20-1; cdr3_nt: TGCAGTGCTCGGTTTGGTGTTTGGGGACAGGGGGTCCCGCCCCAGCATTTT; cdr3_aa: CSARFGVWGQGVPPQHF
j_call: TRBJ2-2; clone_size: -; d_call: TRBD2; v_call: TRBV5-4; cdr3_nt: TGTGCCACCCGAGTAGCGGGGGTGAACACCGGGGAGCTGTTTTTT; cdr3_aa: CATRVAGVNTGELFF
j_call: TRBJ1-2; clone_size: many; d_call: TRBD1; v_call: TRBV4-1; cdr3_nt: TGCGCCAGCAGCCAAGGGACAGGGGATTATGGCTACACCTTC; cdr3_aa: CASSQGTGDYGYTF
j_call: TRBJ2-3; clone_size: -; d_call: -; v_call: TRBV7-3; cdr3_nt: TGTGCCAGCAGCTTGCGCCGAACTGCAGATACGCAGTATTTT; cdr3_aa: CASSLRRTADTQYF
j_call: TRBJ1-2; clone_size: -; d_call: -; v_call: TRBV7-2; cdr3_nt: TGTGCCAGCAGCTTCGGGGCTTTCTATGGCTACACCTTC; cdr3_aa: CASSFGAFYGYTF
j_call: TRBJ1-1; clone_size: few; d_call: TRBD1; v_call: TRBV7-2; cdr3_nt: TGTGCCAGCAGCTTAGCCGGGACAGGAGGTTCATCGGGTTTCTTT; cdr3_aa: CASSLAGTGGSSGFF
j_call: TRBJ2-3; clone_size: -; d_call: -; v_call: TRBV4-3; cdr3_nt: TGCGCCAGCAGCCAAGTGGACTCTCAGGGTACGCAGTATTTT; cdr3_aa: CASSQVDSQGTQYF
j_call: TRBJ2-3; clone_size: many; d_call: TRBD2; v_call: TRBV5-1; cdr3_nt: TGCGCCAGCAGCTTGGGGGCAGGGAGGGCGGATACGCAGTATTTT; cdr3_aa: CASSLGAGRADTQYF
j_call: TRBJ2-5; clone_size: -; d_call: TRBD1; v_call: TRBV5-6; cdr3_nt: TGTGCCAGCAGCTTCGACAGGGTAACTCAGTACTTC; cdr3_aa: CASSFDRVTQYF
j_call: TRBJ2-1; clone_size: many; d_call: -; v_call: TRBV7-2; cdr3_nt: TGTGCCAGCAGCTTAGGTATTCAGGGGGGTGAGCAGTTCTTC; cdr3_aa: CASSLGIQGGEQFF
j_call: TRBJ2-5; clone_size: few; d_call: -; v_call: TRBV21-1; cdr3_nt: TGTGCCAGCAGCCCGACTAGCGGGGGCCGGGAGACCCAGTACTTC; cdr3_aa: CASSPTSGGRETQYF
j_call: TRBJ1-2; clone_size: many; d_call: -; v_call: TRBV7-2; cdr3_nt: TGTGCCAGCAGCTTATGGGCAGCGTATGGCTACACCTTC; cdr3_aa: CASSLWAAYGYTF
j_call: TRBJ2-5; clone_size: -; d_call: -; v_call: TRBV27; cdr3_nt: TGTGCCAGCAGCTTCCGTTTCAGGGCCGAGGAGACCCAGTACTTC; cdr3_aa: CASSFRFRAEETQYF
j_call: TRBJ1-4; clone_size: many; d_call: TRBD1; v_call: TRBV6-6; cdr3_nt: TGTGCCAGCAGGACAGGGCCGAATGAAAAACTGTTTTTT; cdr3_aa: CASRTGPNEKLFF
j_call: TRBJ1-5; clone_size: -; d_call: TRBD1; v_call: TRBV4-3; cdr3_nt: TGCGCCAGCAGCCAACAAACAGGGGATCAGCCCCAGCATTTT; cdr3_aa: CASSQQTGDQPQHF
j_call: TRBJ2-5; clone_size: -; d_call: -; v_call: TRBV9; cdr3_nt: TGTGCCAGCAGCGACCTCCGGGGAGGAGAGACCCAGTACTTC; cdr3_aa: CASSDLRGGETQYF
j_call: TRBJ1-3; clone_size: -; d_call: -; v_call: TRBV5-1; cdr3_nt: TGCGCCAGCAGCTTGAACGCAGGGAGAGATCTGGGAAACACCATATATTTT; cdr3_aa: CASSLNAGRDLGNTIYF
j_call: TRBJ2-5; clone_size: many; d_call: -; v_call: TRBV7-2; cdr3_nt: TGTGCCAGCAGCAGGACAGAGACCCAGTACTTC; cdr3_aa: CASSRTETQYF
j_call: TRBJ1-1; clone_size: many; d_call: -; v_call: TRBV11-2; cdr3_nt: TGTGCCAGCAGTCGAGGAGGGGACACTGAAGCTTTCTTT; cdr3_aa: CASSRGGDTEAFF
j_call: TRBJ2-1; clone_size: few; d_call: TRBD1; v_call: TRBV24-1; cdr3_nt: TGTGCCACCGCGGGACAGGGGTCCTACAATGAGCAGTTCTTC; cdr3_aa: CATAGQGSYNEQFF
j_call: TRBJ2-1; clone_size: -; d_call: TRBD2; v_call: TRBV15; cdr3_nt: TGTGCCACCAGCAGAGGGCCTAGCGGGGGTAATTTCAATGAGCAGTTCTTC; cdr3_aa: CATSRGPSGGNFNEQFF
j_call: TRBJ1-1; clone_size: -; d_call: -; v_call: TRBV18; cdr3_nt: TGTGCCAGCTCATCTACATGGCAGAACACTGAAGCTTTCTTT; cdr3_aa: CASSSTWQNTEAFF
j_call: TRBJ1-1; clone_size: few; d_call: -; v_call: TRBV27; cdr3_nt: TGTGCCAGCAGTGAAGGTGCTTTCTTT; cdr3_aa: CASSEGAFF
j_call: TRBJ2-1; clone_size: few; d_call: -; v_call: TRBV7-2; cdr3_nt: TGTGCCAGCAGCTTTTTCAGGAGGGATGAGCAGTTCTTC; cdr3_aa: CASSFFRRDEQFF
j_call: TRBJ2-4; clone_size: -; d_call: -; v_call: TRBV7-2; cdr3_nt: TGTGCCAGCAGCTCCGACCAAAACATTCAGTACTTC; cdr3_aa: CASSSDQNIQYF
j_call: TRBJ1-2; clone_size: -; d_call: -; v_call: TRBV7-9; cdr3_nt: TGTGCCAGCAGCGGGGACGGGCTGGGGACCTTC; cdr3_aa: CASSGDGLGTF
j_call: TRBJ1-2; clone_size: few; d_call: -; v_call: TRBV15; cdr3_nt: TGTGCCACCAGCAGAGATGGGGTGGGCTATGGCTACACCTTC; cdr3_aa: CATSRDGVGYGYTF
j_call: TRBJ1-2; clone_size: many; d_call: -; v_call: TRBV7-9; cdr3_nt: TGTGCCAGCAGCCGTCTCCCTAACTATGGCTACACCTTC; cdr3_aa: CASSRLPNYGYTF
j_call: TRBJ2-5; clone_size: few; d_call: -; v_call: TRBV4-3; cdr3_nt: TGCGCCAGCAGCCAAGATCGGGGGTACCAAGAGACCCAGTACTTC; cdr3_aa: CASSQDRGYQETQYF
j_call: TRBJ2-4; clone_size: many; d_call: -; v_call: TRBV19; cdr3_nt: TGTGCCAGTAGTCTACAGGACAGTGAAAACATTCAGTACTTC; cdr3_aa: CASSLQDSENIQYF
j_call: TRBJ1-5; clone_size: -; d_call: -; v_call: TRBV12-3/TRBV12-4; cdr3_nt: TGTGCCAGCACCCGAGGCGCTGGCAATCAGCCCCAGCATTTT; cdr3_aa: CASTRGAGNQPQHF
j_call: TRBJ1-5; clone_size: -; d_call: -; v_call: TRBV5-1; cdr3_nt: TGCGCCAGCAGCTTGGAAGGGGGTTCTTATCAGCCCCAGCATTTT; cdr3_aa: CASSLEGGSYQPQHF
j_call: TRBJ2-1; clone_size: many; d_call: -; v_call: TRBV5-5; cdr3_nt: TGTGCCAGCAGCTTGGAATGGGCGGGGTTAGTGTTCTTC; cdr3_aa: CASSLEWAGLVFF